The 27 T cell receptor beta chains below were found in one sample sequenced in a study of monozygotic twins with inflammatory bowel disease. TCRdb re-called the 5' RACE reads; every CDR3 protein appears as one record, without DNA. This repertoire includes some 400,000 distinct CDR3 sequences. The sample taken for sequencing was blood. Every receptor here comes from a human donor with ulcerative colitis or Crohn's disease, or a healthy co-twin of an affected twin (not recorded which).

This chain joins TRBV6-5 and TRBJ2-3; there is no DNA to check the TCRdb D call of TRBD1. Germline V lookup: CDR1 MNHEY, CDR2 SVGAGI. This CDR3 spans 15 amino acids. The CDR3 is CASSYVTGGTDTQYF.

This rearrangement joins TRBV12-3 or TRBV12-4 to TRBJ2-1; the TCRdb D gene call, TRBD1, has no DNA to confirm it. This CDR3 is built from 15 residues. The CDR3 region is CASSLYSGARNEQFF.

This chain links TRBV10-3 with TRBJ2-3. Per the germline V gene, CDR1 is ENHRY and CDR2 is SYGVKD. The CDR3 is made up of 17 amino acids. This CDR3 is CAISESSFGSSTDTQYF.

This chain uses TRBV5-1 with TRBJ2-5; TCRdb calls TRBD2, which cannot be checked without DNA. This CDR3 is 17 amino acids long. CDR1 and CDR2 (germline): SGHRS, YFSETQ. The CDR3 loop reads CASGPGTSGAVQETQYF. The full variable domain, completed using reference TRBV5-1 and TRBJ2-5, is KAGVTQTPRYLIKTRGQQVTLSCSPISGHRSVSWYQQTPGQGLQFLFEYFSETQRNKGNFPGRFSGRQFSNSRSEMNVSTLELGDSALYLCASGPGTSGAVQETQYFGPGTRLLVL.

The chain joins TRBV10-3 to TRBJ1-6. The germline CDR1 and CDR2 sequences are ENHRY and SYGVKD. CDR3 size: 12 residues. The CDR3 loop reads CAIRENNSPLHF.

The chain has TRBV29-1 and TRBJ1-1; the TCRdb call, TRBD1, lacks DNA for checking. CDR1 and CDR2 (germline): SQVTM, ANQGSEA. The CDR3 has 13 residues. The CDR3 spells CSVRPPGQGGTFF.

The chain carries TRBV5-4 and TRBJ2-7; with no DNA, the TCRdb D assignment of TRBD2 cannot be verified. CDR1 is SGHNT and CDR2 is YYREEE in the germline V gene (reference sequence). CDR3 length equals 18 residues. The CDR3 region is CASSLGLSSGTTAYEQYF. The full variable domain, in which reference TRBV5-4 and TRBJ2-7 provide the parts outside the CDR3, is ETGVTQSPTHLIKTRGQQVTLRCSSQSGHNTVSWYQQALGQGPQFIFQYYREEENGRGNFPPRFSGLQFPNYSSELNVNALELDDSALYLCASSLGLSSGTTAYEQYFGPGTRLTVT.

The genes are TRBV28 and TRBJ2-7. CDR1 is MDHEN, CDR2 SYDVKM, per germline. The CDR3 contains 14 residues. The CDR3 is CASISGFPRDEQYF.

The V gene is TRBV12-3 or TRBV12-4, the J gene TRBJ2-7; the D gene TCRdb calls, TRBD1, cannot be checked with no DNA. The CDR3 totals 15 residues. The CDR3 is CASSLISQVSNEQYF.

CDR3 sequence: CSVGGGMNTGELFF. The chain uses TRBV29-1 and TRBJ2-2; there is no DNA to check the TCRdb D call of TRBD1. Looked up from germline, CDR1 is SQVTM and CDR2 is ANQGSEA. The CDR3 is made up of 14 amino acids.

The rearrangement joins TRBV2 to TRBJ2-3; the TCRdb D gene call, TRBD2, has no DNA to confirm it. CDR1 is SNHLY, CDR2 FYNNEI, per germline. The CDR3 sequence is 16 residues long. CDR3 loop: CASRILAGTTTDTQYF.

CDR3 region: CASSLLGVTEAFF. The chain joins TRBV7-2 to TRBJ1-1. Germline CDR1 SGHTA, CDR2 FQGNSA. The CDR3 spans 13 residues. The whole variable domain, remainder taken from reference TRBV7-2 and TRBJ1-1, is GAGVSQSPSNKVTEKGKDVELRCDPISGHTALYWYRQSLGQGLEFLIYFQGNSAPDKSGLPSDRFSAERTGGSVSTLTIQRTQQEDSAVYLCASSLLGVTEAFFGQGTRLTVV.

V and J are TRBV4-3 and TRBJ2-7; TCRdb's D gene call, TRBD1, goes unchecked for lack of DNA. This CDR3 has 17 residues. Germline-derived CDR1 and CDR2 are LGHNA and YSLEER. The CDR3 loop reads CASSRARSGQGGREQYF.

The chain has TRBV27 and TRBJ1-1. Germline CDR1 and CDR2: MNHEY and SMNVEV (reference sequence). CDR3 length: 13 amino acids. The CDR3 sequence: CASSDRIERVAFF.

J is TRBJ1-5 and V is TRBV29-1. The CDR3 covers 14 residues. In germline, CDR1 is SQVTM, CDR2 ANQGSEA. The CDR3 here is CSVGDINPNQPQHF. Based on the CDR3 plus reference TRBV29-1 and TRBJ1-5, the full variable domain is SAVISQKPSRDICQRGTSLTIQCQVDSQVTMMFWYRQQPGQSLTLIATANQGSEATYESGFVIDKFPISRPNLTFSTLTVSNMSPEDSSIYLCSVGDINPNQPQHFGDGTRLSIL.

V is TRBV7-9 and J is TRBJ2-6; the D call from TCRdb, TRBD1, cannot be confirmed without DNA. This CDR3 has 17 amino acids. CDR1 and CDR2 (germline): SEHNR, FQNEAQ (reference sequence). The chain's CDR3 is CASSPLGPSSGANVLTF.

V usage is TRBV27 and J usage is TRBJ2-1; without DNA, the TCRdb call of TRBD2 cannot be checked. Germline V gene data show CDR1 as MNHEY and CDR2 as SMNVEV (reference sequence). The CDR3 covers 16 residues. The CDR3 sequence is CASSQGLASIMGEQFF.

The chain uses TRBV7-6 and TRBJ2-7. The CDR3 is made up of 13 amino acids. The germline V gene has CDR1 SGHVS and CDR2 FNYEAQ. The CDR3 here is CASSSGWQSEQYF.

The chain links TRBV20-1 to TRBJ2-3; TCRdb proposes TRBD2, but this gene call is untestable without DNA. CDR1 and CDR2 from the germline V gene are DFQATT and SNEGSKA (reference sequence). This CDR3 comprises 17 residues. CDR3 residues: CSARALGTSGRTDTQYF.

This sequence joins TRBV10-3 and TRBJ2-2; as DNA is missing, the TRBD2 call by TCRdb cannot be tested. The germline V gene has CDR1 ENHRY and CDR2 SYGVKD. This CDR3 has 15 amino acids. CDR3 protein: CAIRSGTLNTGELFF.

The gene calls are TRBV18 and TRBJ2-5; TCRdb's D call of TRBD1 is untestable without DNA. The CDR3 contains 14 residues. Germline assignment: CDR1 KGHSH and CDR2 LQKENI. This chain's CDR3 is CASSPGTAQETQYF. Full variable domain (missing parts from reference TRBV18 and TRBJ2-5): NAGVMQNPRHLVRRRGQEARLRCSPMKGHSHVYWYRQLPEEGLKFMVYLQKENIIDESGMPKERFSAEFPKEGPSILRIQQVVRGDSAAYFCASSPGTAQETQYFGPGTRLLVL.

The V gene is TRBV19, the J gene TRBJ2-6; TCRdb lists TRBD1, though no DNA is available to test this call. The V gene's germline CDR1 is LNHDA and CDR2 SQIVND (reference sequence). The CDR3 has 15 residues. The CDR3 here is CASSTTGSGANVLTF.

This CDR3 reads CASSWDPDTQYF. The rearrangement links TRBV5-1 to TRBJ2-3. The CDR3 covers 12 residues. CDR1 SGHRS and CDR2 YFSETQ come from the germline V gene.

The V and J genes are TRBV7-3 and TRBJ2-7; TCRdb picks TRBD1, but there is no DNA to check that call. CDR1 is SGHTA and CDR2 is FQGTGA in the germline V gene. This CDR3 is 14 amino acids long. CDR3 loop: CASSPGQGSREQYF.

The chain joins TRBV20-1 to TRBJ2-4. This CDR3 region has 14 residues. Germline V gene sequence: CDR1 DFQATT, CDR2 SNEGSKA (reference sequence). CDR3 loop: CSARGGLAKNIQYF.

Here the CDR3 reads CASLSGSTGANVLTF. The V call is TRBV28, the J call TRBJ2-6; TCRdb's D call, TRBD1, is unchecked because there is no DNA. The CDR3 spans 15 residues. The germline V gene has CDR1 MDHEN and CDR2 SYDVKM.

The J gene is TRBJ2-7, the V gene TRBV20-1; TCRdb calls TRBD2, which cannot be checked without DNA. Germline CDR1 and CDR2: DFQATT and SNEGSKA (reference sequence). The CDR3 is 13 amino acids. The CDR3 spells CSALAGVSYEQYF.